This TCR beta chain was profiled in a study of blood T cells in healthy people across ages. Looking at the study overall: For every two T cells, template switching captured about one barcoded beta molecule.

The use of a sample-barcoded 5' primer and a J-beta primer mix characterized a second PCR of about 7 to 12 cycles. MiXCR, applied by TCRdb to the 5' RACE reads, yields one record per CDR3 protein. The data hold 1.8 million or so distinct CDR3 sequences, with roughly two fifths observed a single time. This clonotype was observed a few times. Looked up from germline, CDR1 is DFQATT and CDR2 is SNEGSKA (reference sequence). With V trimmed by 5 bases and J by 6 bases, 12 bases remained unmatched. The CDR3 length is 14 residues. The sample consisted of blood. The origin of this receptor is a human donor in good health. This sequence joins TRBV20-1 and TRBJ2-7; 8 bases map to TRBD1. The CDR3 sequence: CSAGTSGGWGEQYF. CDR3 sequence (DNA): TGCAGTGCTGGGACCTCAGGGGGCTGGGGCGAGCAGTACTTC.